These 11 T cell receptor beta chains came from one sample sequenced in a study of shared clonotypes between healthy human individuals (dated by TCRdb to 2018 to 2021). Library preparation was by the immunoSEQ multiplex PCR assay. The immuneACCESS repertoire file appears here via TCRdb, limited to in-frame rearrangements. These files lack a portion of the clones; in checked studies, under half of the deficit traces to unresolved V genes, and the cause of the others is not known. The sample records about 2.3 million clones, about nine tenths of which are singletons. The ten most abundant clones make up 0.37% of the sample. The sequencing input was naive CD4+ T cells from PBMCs. The intended sense of this specimen's cell subset or site label: CD45RA+ positively selected. The source of these receptors is a man aged 18 to 29 in good health. Some clones in this sample may be carry-over from other donors' samples.

V gene TRBV5-1 combines with J gene TRBJ2-5; possibly TRBD1 for D (5 bases). This CDR3 contains 17 residues. V shed 4 bases and J shed 4 bases, with 23 bases lying between them. Looked up from germline, CDR1 is SGHRS and CDR2 is YFSETQ. In DNA, the CDR3 is TGCGCCAGCAGCCCTCGTTTTTCGCGGCAGGGCTTAGAGACCCAGTACTTC. Its protein product is CASSPRFSRQGLETQYF.

The V gene is TRBV5-1, the J gene TRBJ2-2; possible D gene TRBD2, 6 bases. Germline V gives CDR1 SGHRS, CDR2 YFSETQ. The CDR3 has 16 amino acids. Trimming left V 1 base short and J 3 bases short, with 13 bases between. CDR3: CASSLRRGTDTGELFF. The CDR3, as DNA: TGCGCCAGCAGCTTGAGGCGGGGCACGGACACCGGGGAGCTGTTTTTT.

The chain links TRBV11-3 to TRBJ2-1; 7 nucleotides match TRBD2. The CDR3 is made up of 16 amino acids. The V gene's germline CDR1 is SGHNT and CDR2 YENEEA. The V gene end was trimmed by 4 bases and the J gene end by 4 bases; junction bases not matched to a gene: 10. CDR3 DNA sequence: TGTGCCAGCAGCTCCACTGGGGAGGGCCATTACAATGAGCAGTTCTTC. Translated, it gives CASSSTGEGHYNEQFF. Looking up the rest from reference TRBV11-3 and TRBJ2-1 gives the full variable domain: EAGVVQSPRYKIIEKKQPVAFWCNPISGHNTLYWYLQNLGQGPELLIRYENEEAVDDSQLPKDRFSAERLKGVDSTLKIQPAELGDSAVYLCASSSTGEGHYNEQFFGPGTRLTVL.

The chain is built from TRBV15 and TRBJ2-7, with D maybe TRBD1 (7 bases). The length of the CDR3 is 17 residues. Trimming pared 0 bases from V and 0 bases from J, leaving 15 bases between. The germline V gene has CDR1 LNHNV and CDR2 YYDKDF (reference sequence). CDR3 DNA sequence: TGTGCCACCAGCAGAGATCGCGGGACAGCCAACTCCTACGAGCAGTACTTC. This encodes CATSRDRGTANSYEQYF.

The rearrangement links TRBV11-2 to TRBJ2-2; D unresolved. CDR3 size: 14 residues. Germline V gene lookup returns CDR1 SGHAT and CDR2 FQNNGV. V lost 3 bases, J lost 9 bases, and 14 bases lay in between. DNA for the CDR3: TGTGCCAGCAGCTTCCTTCTTGTGGGCCGGGAGCTGTTTTTT. This codes for CASSFLLVGRELFF.

In nucleotides, the CDR3 is TGTGCCAGCAGCCGAGACGCTAGCGGGAGTATAGTGGGATCAGATACGCAGTATTTT. The encoded protein is CASSRDASGSIVGSDTQYF. The chain carries TRBV7-9 and TRBJ2-3; 10 nucleotides align to TRBD2. The length of the CDR3 is 19 residues. From germline, CDR1 is SEHNR and CDR2 FQNEAQ (reference sequence). J was trimmed by 4 bases and V by 5 bases; bases with no gene match: 18.

V and J are TRBV5-8 and TRBJ2-7; no firm D call. V was trimmed by 0 bases and J by 3 bases, leaving 13 bases between them. This CDR3 comprises 15 residues. CDR1 is SGHTS, CDR2 YDEGEE, per germline. The CDR3 spells CASSLGPDPLYEQYF. Here the CDR3 DNA reads TGTGCCAGCAGCTTGGGACCGGACCCCCTCTACGAGCAGTACTTC.

The gene calls are TRBV10-2 and TRBJ2-7; 8 nucleotides agree with TRBD1. With 6 bases clipped from V and 3 bases from J, the junction kept 7 bases outside the gene matches. CDR1 and CDR2 from the germline V gene are WSHSY and SAAADI. There are 14 residues in the CDR3. The CDR3 bases are TGCGCCAGCAGGAAAGGACAGGGTATCTACGAGCAGTACTTC. Translating gives CASRKGQGIYEQYF.

This clone was seen just once. The chain is built from TRBV15 and TRBJ1-3; D is unresolved. The germline gives CDR1 LNHNV, CDR2 YYDKDF (reference sequence). Trimming removed 4 bases from V and 0 bases from J, with 19 bases in between. The CDR3 extends over 18 amino acids. CDR3 protein: CATSIPSGRPPSGNTIYF. CDR3 in DNA: TGTGCCACCAGCATCCCTTCGGGGAGGCCCCCCTCTGGAAACACCATATATTTT.

The chain recombines TRBV15 with TRBJ2-1; the D is unclear. The V and J ends lost 3 bases and 4 bases respectively, with 16 bases between them. Germline CDR1 LNHNV, CDR2 YYDKDF (reference sequence). The CDR3 covers 16 residues. The CDR3 loop reads CATSSDTLEIYNEQFF. The DNA of the CDR3 is TGTGCCACCAGCAGTGACACTCTCGAGATATACAATGAGCAGTTCTTC.

The genes are TRBV7-9 and TRBJ1-1, with D maybe TRBD1 (5 bases). CDR1 is SEHNR and CDR2 is FQNEAQ in the germline V gene (reference sequence). The V and J ends lost 3 bases and 4 bases respectively, with 9 bases between them. This CDR3 contains 13 residues. The CDR3, as DNA: TGTGCCAGCAGCTTTAAGGGGCCCACTGAAGCTTTCTTT. Its translation is CASSFKGPTEAFF.